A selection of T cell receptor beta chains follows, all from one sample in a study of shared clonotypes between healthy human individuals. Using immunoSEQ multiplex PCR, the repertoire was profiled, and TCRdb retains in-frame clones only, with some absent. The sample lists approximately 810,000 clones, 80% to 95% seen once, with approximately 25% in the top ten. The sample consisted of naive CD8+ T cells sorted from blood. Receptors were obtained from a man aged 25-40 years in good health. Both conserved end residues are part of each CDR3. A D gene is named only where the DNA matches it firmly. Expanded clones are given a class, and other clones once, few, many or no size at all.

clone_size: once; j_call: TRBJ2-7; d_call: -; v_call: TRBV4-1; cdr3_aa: CASSHRALPEDEQYF; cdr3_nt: TGCGCCAGCAGCCACCGGGCCCTCCCAGAGGACGAGCAGTACTTC
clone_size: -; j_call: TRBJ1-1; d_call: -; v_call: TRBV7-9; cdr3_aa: CASSHTGGNTEAFF; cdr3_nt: TGTGCCAGCAGTCATACAGGTGGGAATACTGAAGCTTTCTTT
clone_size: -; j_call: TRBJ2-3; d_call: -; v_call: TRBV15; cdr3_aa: CATSRDGGLGTDTQYF; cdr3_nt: TGTGCCACCAGCAGAGATGGCGGACTCGGGACAGATACGCAGTATTTT
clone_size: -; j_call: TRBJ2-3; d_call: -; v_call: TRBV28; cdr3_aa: CASSFTDTQYF; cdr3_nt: TGTGCCAGCTCCTTCACAGATACGCAGTATTTT
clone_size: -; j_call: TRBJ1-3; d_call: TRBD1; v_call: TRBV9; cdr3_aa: CASSVGQVSGNTIYF; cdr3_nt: TGTGCCAGCAGCGTCGGACAGGTTTCAGGAAACACCATATATTTT
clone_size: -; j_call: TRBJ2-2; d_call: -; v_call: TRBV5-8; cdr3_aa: CASSYGRGTGELFF; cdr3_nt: TGTGCCAGCAGCTACGGACGTGGCACCGGGGAGCTGTTTTTT
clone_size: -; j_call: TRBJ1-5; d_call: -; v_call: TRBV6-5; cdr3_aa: CASSYRAGLEAPQHF; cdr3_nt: TGTGCCAGCAGTTACAGGGCAGGGTTGGAAGCGCCCCAGCATTTT
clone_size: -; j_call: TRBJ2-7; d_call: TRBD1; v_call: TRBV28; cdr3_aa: CASSPPGTGPYEQYF; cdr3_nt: TGTGCCAGCAGTCCTCCCGGGACAGGGCCCTACGAGCAGTACTTC
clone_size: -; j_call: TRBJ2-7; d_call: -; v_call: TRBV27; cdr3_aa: CASSTRQVLLPEQYF; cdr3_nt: TGTGCCAGCAGTACTCGACAGGTTCTTTTACCCGAGCAGTACTTC
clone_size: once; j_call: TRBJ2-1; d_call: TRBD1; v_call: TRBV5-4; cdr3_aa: CASSFQGAGYNEQFF; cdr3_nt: TGTGCCAGCAGCTTCCAGGGGGCGGGATACAATGAGCAGTTCTTC
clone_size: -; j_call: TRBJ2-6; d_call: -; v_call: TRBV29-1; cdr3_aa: CSVESFDANSGANVLTF; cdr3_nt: TGCAGCGTTGAAAGCTTCGATGCCAACTCTGGGGCCAACGTCCTGACTTTC
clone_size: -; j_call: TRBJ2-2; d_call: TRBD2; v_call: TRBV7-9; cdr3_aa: CASSFWASGYKSGELFF; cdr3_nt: TGTGCCAGCAGTTTCTGGGCTAGCGGTTATAAAAGCGGGGAGCTGTTTTTT
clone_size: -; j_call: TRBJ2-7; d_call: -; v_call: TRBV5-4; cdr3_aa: CASSGWLDEQYF; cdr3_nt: TGTGCCAGCAGCGGGTGGCTAGACGAGCAGTACTTC
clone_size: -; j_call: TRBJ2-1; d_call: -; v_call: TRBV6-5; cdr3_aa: CASSHDLAGEQFF; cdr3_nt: TGTGCCAGCAGTCACGATCTGGCAGGAGAGCAGTTCTTC
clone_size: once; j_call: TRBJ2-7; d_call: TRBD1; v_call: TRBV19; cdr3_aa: CASSLQGSYEQYF; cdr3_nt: TGTGCCAGTAGTCTACAGGGGAGCTACGAGCAGTACTTC
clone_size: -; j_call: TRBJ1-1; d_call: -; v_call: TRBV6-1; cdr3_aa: CASADGRLGNTEAFF; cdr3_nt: TGTGCCAGTGCAGACGGGCGTTTGGGGAACACTGAAGCTTTCTTT
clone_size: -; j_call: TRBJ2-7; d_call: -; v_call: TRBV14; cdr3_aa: CASSHPGHYEQYF; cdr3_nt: TGTGCCAGCAGCCATCCCGGACACTACGAGCAGTACTTC
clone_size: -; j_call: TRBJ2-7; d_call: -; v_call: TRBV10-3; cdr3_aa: CATTGEGPYEQYF; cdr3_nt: TGTGCCACTACAGGGGAGGGTCCCTACGAGCAGTACTTC
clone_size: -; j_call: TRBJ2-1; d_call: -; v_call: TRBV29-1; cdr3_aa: CSVVLGGNEQFF; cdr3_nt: TGCAGCGTTGTTCTGGGTGGTAATGAGCAGTTCTTC
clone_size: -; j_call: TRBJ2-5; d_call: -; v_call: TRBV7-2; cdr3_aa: CASSFSLERLGETQYF; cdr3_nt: TGTGCCAGCAGCTTTTCGTTGGAGCGGTTAGGAGAGACCCAGTACTTC
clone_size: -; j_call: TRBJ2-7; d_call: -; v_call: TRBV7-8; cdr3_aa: CASSEYVSGSYEQYF; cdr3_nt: TGTGCCAGCAGCGAGTACGTTTCAGGATCCTACGAGCAGTACTTC
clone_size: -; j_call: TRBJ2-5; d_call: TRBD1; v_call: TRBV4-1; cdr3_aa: CASSQDWDSSLETQYF; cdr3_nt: TGCGCCAGCAGCCAGGATTGGGACAGTTCCTTGGAGACCCAGTACTTC
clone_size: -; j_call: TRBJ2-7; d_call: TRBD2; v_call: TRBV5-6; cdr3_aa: CASSLGAGGARQQYF; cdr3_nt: TGTGCCAGCAGCTTAGGAGCGGGAGGAGCCAGACAGCAGTACTTC
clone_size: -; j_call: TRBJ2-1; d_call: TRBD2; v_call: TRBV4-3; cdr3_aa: CASSQERTSGNEQFF; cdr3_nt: TGCGCCAGCAGCCAAGAGAGGACTAGCGGGAATGAGCAGTTCTTC